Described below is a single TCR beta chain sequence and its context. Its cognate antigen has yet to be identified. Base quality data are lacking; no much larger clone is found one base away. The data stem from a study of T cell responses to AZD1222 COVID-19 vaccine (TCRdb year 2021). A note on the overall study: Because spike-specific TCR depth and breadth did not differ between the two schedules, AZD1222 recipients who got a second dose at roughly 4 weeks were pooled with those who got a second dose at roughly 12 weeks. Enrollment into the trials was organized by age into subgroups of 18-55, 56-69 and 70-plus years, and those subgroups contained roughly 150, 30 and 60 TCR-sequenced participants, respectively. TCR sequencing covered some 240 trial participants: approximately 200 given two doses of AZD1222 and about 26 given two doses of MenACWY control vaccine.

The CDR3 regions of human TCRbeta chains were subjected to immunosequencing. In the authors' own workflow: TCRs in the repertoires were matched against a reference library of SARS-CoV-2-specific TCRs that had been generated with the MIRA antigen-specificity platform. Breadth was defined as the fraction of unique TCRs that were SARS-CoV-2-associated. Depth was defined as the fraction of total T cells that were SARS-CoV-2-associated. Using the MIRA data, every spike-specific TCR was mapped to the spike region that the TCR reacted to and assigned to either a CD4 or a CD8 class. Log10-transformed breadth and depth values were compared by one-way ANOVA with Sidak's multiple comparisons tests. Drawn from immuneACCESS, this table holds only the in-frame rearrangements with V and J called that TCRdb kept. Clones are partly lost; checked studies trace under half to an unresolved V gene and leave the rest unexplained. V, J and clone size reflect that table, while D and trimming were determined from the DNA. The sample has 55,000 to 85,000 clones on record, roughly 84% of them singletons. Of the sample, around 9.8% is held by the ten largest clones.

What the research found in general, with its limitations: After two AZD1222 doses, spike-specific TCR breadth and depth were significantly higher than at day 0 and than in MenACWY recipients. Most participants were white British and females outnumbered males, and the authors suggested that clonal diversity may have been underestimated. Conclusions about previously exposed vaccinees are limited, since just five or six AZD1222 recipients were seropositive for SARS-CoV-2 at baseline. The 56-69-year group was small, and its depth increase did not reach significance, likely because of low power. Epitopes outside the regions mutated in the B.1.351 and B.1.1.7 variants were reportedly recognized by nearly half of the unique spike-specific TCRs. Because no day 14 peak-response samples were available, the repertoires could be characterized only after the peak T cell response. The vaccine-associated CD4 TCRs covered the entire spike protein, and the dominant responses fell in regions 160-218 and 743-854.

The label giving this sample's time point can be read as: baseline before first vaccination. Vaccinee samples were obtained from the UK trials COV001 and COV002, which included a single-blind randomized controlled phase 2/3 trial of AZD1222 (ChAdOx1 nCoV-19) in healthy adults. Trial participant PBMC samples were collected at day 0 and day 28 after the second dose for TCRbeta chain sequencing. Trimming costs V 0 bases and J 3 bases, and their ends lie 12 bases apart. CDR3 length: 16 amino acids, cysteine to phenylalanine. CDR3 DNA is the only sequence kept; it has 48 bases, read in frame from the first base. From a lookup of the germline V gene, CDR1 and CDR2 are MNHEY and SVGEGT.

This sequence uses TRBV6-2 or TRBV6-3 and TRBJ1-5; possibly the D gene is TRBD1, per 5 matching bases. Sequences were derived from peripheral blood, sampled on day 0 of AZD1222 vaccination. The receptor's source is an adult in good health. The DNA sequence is TGTGCCAGCAGTTACTCTAGCAGGGTCACCAATCAGCCCCAGCATTTT. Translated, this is CASSYSSRVTNQPQHF.